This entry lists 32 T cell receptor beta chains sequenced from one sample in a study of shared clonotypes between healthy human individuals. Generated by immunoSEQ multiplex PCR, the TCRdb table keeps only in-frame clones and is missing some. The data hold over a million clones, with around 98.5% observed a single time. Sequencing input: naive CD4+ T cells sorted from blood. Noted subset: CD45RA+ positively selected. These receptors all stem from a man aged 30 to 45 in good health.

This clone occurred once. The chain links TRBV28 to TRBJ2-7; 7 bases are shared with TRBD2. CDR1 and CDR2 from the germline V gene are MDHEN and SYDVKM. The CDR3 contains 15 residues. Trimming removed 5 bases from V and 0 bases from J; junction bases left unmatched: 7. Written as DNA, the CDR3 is TGTGCCAGCAGTCCCGGGACTACTCACTCCTACGAGCAGTACTTC. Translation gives CASSPGTTHSYEQYF. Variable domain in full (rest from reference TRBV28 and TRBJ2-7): DVKVTQSSRYLVKRTGEKVFLECVQDMDHENMFWYRQDPGLGLRLIYFSYDVKMKEKGDIPEGYSVSREKKERFSLILESASTNQTSMYLCASSPGTTHSYEQYFGPGTRLTVT.

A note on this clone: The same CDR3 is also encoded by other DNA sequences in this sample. The CDR3: CASSVEGLQETQYF. CDR3 bases: TGTGCCAGCAGCGTAGAAGGACTGCAAGAGACCCAGTACTTC. The chain is built from TRBV9 and TRBJ2-5, with D possibly being TRBD2 (5 bases). Germline CDR1 and CDR2: SGDLS and YYNGEE. The CDR3 is made up of 14 amino acids. V was clipped by 0 bases and J by 2 bases, with 8 bases between them.

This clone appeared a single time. DNA of the CDR3: TGTGCCAGCAGCTTGCGGGCTTCCTACGAGCAGTACTTC. Translated: CASSLRASYEQYF. This rearrangement joins TRBV5-4 to TRBJ2-7; no clear D. Trimming took 1 base from V and 1 from J, leaving 6 bases between them. CDR1 SGHNT and CDR2 YYREEE come from the germline V gene (reference sequence). CDR3 size: 13 residues.

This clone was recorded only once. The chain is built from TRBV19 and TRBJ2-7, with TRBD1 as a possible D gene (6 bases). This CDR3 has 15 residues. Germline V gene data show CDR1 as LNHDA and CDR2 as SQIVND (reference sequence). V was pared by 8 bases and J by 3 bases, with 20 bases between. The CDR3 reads CASRKKLGGFYEQYF. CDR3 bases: TGTGCCAGTCGTAAGAAGCTAGGGGGTTTCTACGAGCAGTACTTC.

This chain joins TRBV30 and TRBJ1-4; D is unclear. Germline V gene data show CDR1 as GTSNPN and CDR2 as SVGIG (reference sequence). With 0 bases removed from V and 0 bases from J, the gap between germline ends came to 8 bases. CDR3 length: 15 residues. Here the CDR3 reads CAWSVRRTTNEKLFF. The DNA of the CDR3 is TGTGCCTGGAGTGTTCGTCGAACAACTAATGAAAAACTGTTTTTT.

This chain's CDR3 is CASSVNSGLSSYEQYF. The CDR3 DNA reads as TGTGCCAGCAGTGTAAACAGCGGGCTGAGCTCCTACGAGCAGTACTTC. The chain has TRBV28 and TRBJ2-7; D perhaps matches TRBD2 (6 bases). The CDR3 is 16 residues long. CDR1 is MDHEN, CDR2 SYDVKM, per germline. With 5 bases removed from V and 0 bases from J, the gap between germline ends came to 17 bases.

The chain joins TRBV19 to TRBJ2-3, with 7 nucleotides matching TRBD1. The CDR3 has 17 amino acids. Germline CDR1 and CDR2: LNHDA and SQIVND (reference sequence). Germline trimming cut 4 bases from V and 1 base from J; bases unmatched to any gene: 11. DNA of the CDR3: TGTGCCAGTAGTAGCCGCACAGGGGACATGGGCACAGATACGCAGTATTTT. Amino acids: CASSSRTGDMGTDTQYF.

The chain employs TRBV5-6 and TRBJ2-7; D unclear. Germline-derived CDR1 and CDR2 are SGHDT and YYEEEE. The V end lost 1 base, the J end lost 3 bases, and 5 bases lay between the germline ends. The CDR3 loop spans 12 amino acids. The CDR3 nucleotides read TGTGCCAGCAGCTTGTACAACTACGAGCAGTACTTC. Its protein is CASSLYNYEQYF. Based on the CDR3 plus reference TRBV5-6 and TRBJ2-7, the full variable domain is DAGVTQSPTHLIKTRGQQVTLRCSPKSGHDTVSWYQQALGQGPQFIFQYYEEEERQRGNFPDRFSGHQFPNYSSELNVNALLLGDSALYLCASSLYNYEQYFGPGTRLTVT.

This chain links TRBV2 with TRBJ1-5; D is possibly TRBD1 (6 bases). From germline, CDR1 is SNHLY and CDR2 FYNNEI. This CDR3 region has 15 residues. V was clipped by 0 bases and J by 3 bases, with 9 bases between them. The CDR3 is CASSEATGYNQPQHF. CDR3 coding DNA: TGTGCCAGCAGTGAAGCCACAGGGTACAATCAGCCCCAGCATTTT.

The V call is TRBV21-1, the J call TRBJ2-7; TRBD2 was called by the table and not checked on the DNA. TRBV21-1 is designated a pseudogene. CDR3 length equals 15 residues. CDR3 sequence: CASTLGGEGTYEQYF. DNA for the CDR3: TGTGCCAGCACCCTGGGGGGGGAGGGGACCTACGAGCAGTACTTC.

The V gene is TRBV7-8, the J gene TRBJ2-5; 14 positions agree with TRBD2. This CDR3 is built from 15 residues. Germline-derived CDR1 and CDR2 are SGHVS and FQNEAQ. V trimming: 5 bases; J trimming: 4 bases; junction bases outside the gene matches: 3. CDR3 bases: TGTGCCAGCAGCCGGACTAGCGGGAGGTCAGAGACCCAGTACTTC. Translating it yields CASSRTSGRSETQYF.

CDR3 coding DNA: TGTGCCAGCAGCAAATGTGAGCAGGGCAGCTCCTACAATGAGCAGTTCTTC. The encoded protein is CASSKCEQGSSYNEQFF. The genes are TRBV21-1 and TRBJ2-1; the DNA was not used to check the table's D call, TRBD1. TRBV21-1 is deemed a pseudogene. This CDR3 is 17 amino acids long.

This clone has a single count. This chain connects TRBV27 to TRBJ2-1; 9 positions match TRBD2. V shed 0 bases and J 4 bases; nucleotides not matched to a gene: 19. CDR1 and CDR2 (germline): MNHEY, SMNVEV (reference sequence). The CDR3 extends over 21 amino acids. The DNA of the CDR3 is TGTGCCAGCAGTTTATCTCGGGGTAGCGGGAGACCCTCTCGTGCGTACAATGAGCAGTTCTTC. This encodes CASSLSRGSGRPSRAYNEQFF.

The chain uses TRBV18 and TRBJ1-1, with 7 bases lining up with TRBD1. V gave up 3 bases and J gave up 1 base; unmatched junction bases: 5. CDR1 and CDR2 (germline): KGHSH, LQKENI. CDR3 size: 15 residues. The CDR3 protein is CASSPPGQKNTEAFF. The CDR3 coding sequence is TGTGCCAGCTCACCCCCGGGACAGAAGAACACTGAAGCTTTCTTT.

The CDR3 nucleotides read TGTGCCAGCACTTTGCCAGGGGCGGAGACCCAGTACTTC. Its translation is CASTLPGAETQYF. The chain combines TRBV28 with TRBJ2-5; TRBD1 is a possible D gene (6 bases). The CDR3 totals 13 residues. In germline, CDR1 is MDHEN, CDR2 SYDVKM. V lost 7 bases and J lost 5, with 14 bases in between.

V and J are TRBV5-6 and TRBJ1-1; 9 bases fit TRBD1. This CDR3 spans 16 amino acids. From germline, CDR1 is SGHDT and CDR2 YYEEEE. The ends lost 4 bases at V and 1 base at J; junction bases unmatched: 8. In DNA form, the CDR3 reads TGTGCCAGCAGCCTGGGGACAGGGTGGCGGAACACTGAAGCTTTCTTT. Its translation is CASSLGTGWRNTEAFF.

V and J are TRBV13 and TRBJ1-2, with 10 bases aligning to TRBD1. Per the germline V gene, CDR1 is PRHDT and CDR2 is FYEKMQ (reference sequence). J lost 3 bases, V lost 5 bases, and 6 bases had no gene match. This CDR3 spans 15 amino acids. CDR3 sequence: CASSLRGQGDYGYTF. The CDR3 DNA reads TGTGCCAGCAGCCTACGCGGACAGGGGGACTATGGCTACACCTTC.

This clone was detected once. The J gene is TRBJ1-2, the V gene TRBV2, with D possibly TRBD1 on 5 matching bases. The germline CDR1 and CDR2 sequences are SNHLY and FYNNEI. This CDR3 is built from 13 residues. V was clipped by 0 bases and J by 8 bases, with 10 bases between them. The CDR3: CASSEARGGGYTF. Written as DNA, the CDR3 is TGTGCCAGCAGTGAAGCCCGTGGGGGAGGCTACACCTTC.

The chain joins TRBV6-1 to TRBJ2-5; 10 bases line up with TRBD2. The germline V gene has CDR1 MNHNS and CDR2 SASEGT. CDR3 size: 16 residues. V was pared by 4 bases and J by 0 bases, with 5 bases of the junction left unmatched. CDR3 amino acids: CASSGGTSGDQETQYF. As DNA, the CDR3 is TGTGCCAGCAGTGGGGGAACTAGCGGGGACCAAGAGACCCAGTACTTC.

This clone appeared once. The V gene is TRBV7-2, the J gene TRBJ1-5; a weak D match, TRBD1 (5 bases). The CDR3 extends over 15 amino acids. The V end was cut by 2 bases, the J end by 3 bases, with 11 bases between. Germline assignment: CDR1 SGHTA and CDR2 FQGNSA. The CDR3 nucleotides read TGTGCCAGCAGCTTAACGGGGCACCTCAATCAGCCCCAGCATTTT. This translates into CASSLTGHLNQPQHF.

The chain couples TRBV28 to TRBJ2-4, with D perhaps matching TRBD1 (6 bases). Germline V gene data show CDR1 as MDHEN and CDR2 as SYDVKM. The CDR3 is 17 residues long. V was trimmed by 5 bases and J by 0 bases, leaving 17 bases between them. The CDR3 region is CASSAYRVQLAKNIQYF. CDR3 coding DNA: TGTGCCAGCAGTGCATACAGGGTCCAACTAGCCAAAAACATTCAGTACTTC.

The CDR3 protein is CASSYTRNSYEQYF. CDR3 nucleotides: TGTGCCAGCAGTTACACGCGGAACTCCTACGAGCAGTACTTC. The chain recombines TRBV6-5 with TRBJ2-7; D is ambiguous. CDR3 length: 14 residues. Germline V gene data show CDR1 as MNHEY and CDR2 as SVGAGI. Trimming took off 2 bases at V and 0 bases at J, with 8 bases between the two ends.

CDR3 coding DNA: TGTGCCAGCAGCGTAGGTTCCCCATTAACTTCCGGGGAGCTGTTTTTT. Translating it yields CASSVGSPLTSGELFF. The rearrangement links TRBV9 to TRBJ2-2; D call uncertain. Looked up from germline, CDR1 is SGDLS and CDR2 is YYNGEE. The CDR3 consists of 16 residues. The germline V and J ends were trimmed by 0 bases and 6 bases, with 15 bases remaining between them.

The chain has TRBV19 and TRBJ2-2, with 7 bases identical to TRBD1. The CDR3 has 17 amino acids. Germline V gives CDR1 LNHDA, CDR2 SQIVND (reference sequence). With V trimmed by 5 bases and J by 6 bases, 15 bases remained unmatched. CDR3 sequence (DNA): TGTGCCAGTAGTCCAAGGACAGGAGTCCGTGTATCCGGGGAGCTGTTTTTT. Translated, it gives CASSPRTGVRVSGELFF.

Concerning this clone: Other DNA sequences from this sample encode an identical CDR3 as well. The CDR3 is CASSGDGYGYTF. In DNA form, the CDR3 reads TGTGCCAGTAGTGGGGACGGGTATGGCTACACCTTC. This chain joins TRBV19 and TRBJ1-2; D perhaps matches TRBD1 (5 bases). The V gene lost 5 bases and the J gene lost 5 bases, with 9 bases spanning the gap. Germline assignment: CDR1 LNHDA and CDR2 SQIVND (reference sequence). This CDR3 has 12 residues.

The CDR3 DNA is TGTGCCAGCAGCTCAAACAGGGGGAGCGGGGCCAACGTCCTGACTTTC. Translated: CASSSNRGSGANVLTF. V and J are TRBV5-4 and TRBJ2-6; TRBD1 aligns across 8 bases. The germline V gene encodes CDR1 SGHNT and CDR2 YYREEE (reference sequence). With V trimmed by 3 bases and J by 4 bases, 6 bases remained unmatched. The CDR3 runs to 16 residues.

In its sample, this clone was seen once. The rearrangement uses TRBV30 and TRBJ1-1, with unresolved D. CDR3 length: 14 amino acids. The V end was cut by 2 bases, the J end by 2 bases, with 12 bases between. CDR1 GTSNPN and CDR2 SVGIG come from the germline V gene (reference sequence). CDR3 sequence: CAWSSTRRNTEAFF. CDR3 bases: TGTGCCTGGAGTTCGACGAGGCGAAACACTGAAGCTTTCTTT.

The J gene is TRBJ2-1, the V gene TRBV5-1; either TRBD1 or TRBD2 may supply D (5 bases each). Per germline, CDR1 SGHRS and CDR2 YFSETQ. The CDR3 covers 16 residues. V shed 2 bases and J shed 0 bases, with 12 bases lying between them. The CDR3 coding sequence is TGCGCCAGCAGCTTTAGGGCAGGGAGCTCCTACAATGAGCAGTTCTTC. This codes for CASSFRAGSSYNEQFF.

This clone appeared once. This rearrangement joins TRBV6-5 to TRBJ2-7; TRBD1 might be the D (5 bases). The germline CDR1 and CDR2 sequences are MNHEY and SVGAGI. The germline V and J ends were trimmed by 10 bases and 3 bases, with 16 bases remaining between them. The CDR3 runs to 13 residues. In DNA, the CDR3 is TGTGCCACCAAGATCAGGGTAGGCTACGAGCAGTACTTC. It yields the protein CATKIRVGYEQYF.

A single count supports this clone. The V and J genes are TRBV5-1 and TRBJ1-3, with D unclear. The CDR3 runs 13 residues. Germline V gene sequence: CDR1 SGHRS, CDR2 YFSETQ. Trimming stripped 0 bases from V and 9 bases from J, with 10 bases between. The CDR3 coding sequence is TGCGCCAGCAGCTTGGAAGGAGGATTCACCATATATTTT. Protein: CASSLEGGFTIYF.

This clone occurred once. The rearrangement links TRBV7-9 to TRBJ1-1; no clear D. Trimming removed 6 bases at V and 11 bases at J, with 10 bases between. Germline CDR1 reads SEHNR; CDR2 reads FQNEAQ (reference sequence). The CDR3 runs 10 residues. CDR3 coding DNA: TGTGCCAGCAGTGGAAAAGTTGCTTTCTTT. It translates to CASSGKVAFF. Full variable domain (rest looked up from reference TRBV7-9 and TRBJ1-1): DTGVSQNPRHKITKRGQNVTFRCDPISEHNRLYWYRQTLGQGPEFLTYFQNEAQLEKSRLLSDRFSAERPKGSFSTLEIQRTEQGDSAMYLCASSGKVAFFGQGTRLTVV.

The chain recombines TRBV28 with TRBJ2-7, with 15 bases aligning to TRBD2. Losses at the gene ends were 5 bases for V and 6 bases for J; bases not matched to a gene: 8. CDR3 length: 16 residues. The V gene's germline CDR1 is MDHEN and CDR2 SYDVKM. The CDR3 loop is CASSPRTSGRAAEQYF. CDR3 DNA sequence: TGTGCCAGCAGTCCCAGGACTAGCGGGAGGGCCGCCGAGCAGTACTTC.